These 12 T cell receptor beta chains originate from one sample sequenced in a study of shared clonotypes between healthy human individuals. Profiling relied on immunoSEQ multiplex PCR, and the TCRdb table lists in-frame clones only, not all of them. The table shows about 650,000 clones, with nearly 97% occurring only once. Naive CD8 isolation took CD45RO-negative cells positively selected for CCR7 and excluded terminally differentiated effector memory CD45RA+ cells. Sequenced material: naive CD8+ T cells sorted from blood. The receptors come from a woman aged 25 to 45 in good health.

V gene TRBV11-1 combines with J gene TRBJ2-7; no definite D call. This CDR3 is 15 amino acids long. Germline V gene lookup returns CDR1 SGHAT and CDR2 FQDESV (reference sequence). V gave up 1 base and J gave up 0 bases, with 10 bases separating them. The DNA for the CDR3 is TGTGCCAGCAGCTTAGTTGCGGAAAGCTCCTACGAGCAGTACTTC. Protein product: CASSLVAESSYEQYF.

As for this clone: The same CDR3 arises from other DNA sequences in this sample as well. The genes are TRBV9 and TRBJ2-7; 10 bases map to TRBD1. The CDR3 covers 14 residues. J gave up 2 bases and V 4 bases, and 3 bases lay outside the gene matches. Germline loops: CDR1 SGDLS, CDR2 YYNGEE. The CDR3 DNA sequence: TGTGCCAGCAGCCTAGGACAGGGGGCCTACGAGCAGTACTTC. This translates into CASSLGQGAYEQYF.

The genes are TRBV6-5 and TRBJ1-2, with 9 bases that match TRBD1. Losses at the gene ends were 2 bases for V and 8 bases for J; bases not matched to a gene: 6. Germline V CDR1 and CDR2: MNHEY, SVGAGI. This CDR3 spans 14 amino acids. Written as DNA, the CDR3 is TGTGCCAGCAGTTACGGGACAGGGACGAGGGGCTACACCTTC. As protein: CASSYGTGTRGYTF.

The rearrangement uses TRBV29-1 and TRBJ2-7; 9 positions agree with TRBD1. This CDR3 region has 15 residues. CDR1 SQVTM and CDR2 ANQGSEA come from the germline V gene. V was pared by 2 bases and J by 6 bases, with 11 bases of the junction left unmatched. The CDR3 nucleotides read TGCAGCGTTGAATCCCTCCCGGGACAGGGTTCCGAGCAGTACTTC. As protein: CSVESLPGQGSEQYF.

With regard to this clone: At the DNA level, this CDR3 is encoded by other sequences in the same sample as well. The V gene is TRBV9, the J gene TRBJ2-7; 11 bases agree with TRBD2. Trimming cost V 3 bases and J 4 bases; bases outside gene matches: 6. In germline, CDR1 is SGDLS, CDR2 YYNGEE. The CDR3 spans 15 residues. The chain's CDR3 is CASSAGLADSYEQYF. CDR3 bases: TGTGCCAGCAGCGCGGGACTAGCGGACTCATACGAGCAGTACTTC.

This chain connects TRBV11-2 to TRBJ1-4; the D is unclear. In germline, CDR1 is SGHAT, CDR2 FQNNGV. This CDR3 is built from 13 residues. Trimming cost V 1 base and J 7 bases, with 7 bases left between them. Written as DNA, the CDR3 is TGTGCCAGCAGCTTAGTTTTTAGTGAAAAACTGTTTTTT. It yields the protein CASSLVFSEKLFF. The complete variable domain, with remaining parts taken from reference TRBV11-2 and TRBJ1-4, reads EAGVAQSPRYKIIEKRQSVAFWCNPISGHATLYWYQQILGQGPKLLIQFQNNGVVDDSQLPKDRFSAERLKGVDSTLKIQPAKLEDSAVYLCASSLVFSEKLFFGSGTQLSVL.

The chain recombines TRBV5-1 with TRBJ1-1, with D unresolved. Trimming cost V 0 bases and J 4 bases, with 7 bases left between them. Germline V gene lookup returns CDR1 SGHRS and CDR2 YFSETQ. The CDR3 covers 13 residues. Written as DNA, the CDR3 is TGCGCCAGCAGCTTGGGGCCAGCCACTGAAGCTTTCTTT. This translates into CASSLGPATEAFF.

This clone was observed a few times. The chain has TRBV9 and TRBJ1-3; D remains unclear. Germline CDR1 SGDLS, CDR2 YYNGEE. V lost 7 bases to trimming and J lost 4 bases, with 18 bases between them. The CDR3 has 15 residues. DNA of the CDR3: TGTGCCAGCGGCGGCAGCTCAAGACGGGGAAACACCATATATTTT. Protein: CASGGSSRRGNTIYF.

The chain recombines TRBV6-6 with TRBJ2-1, with unresolved D. V shed 8 bases and J shed 4 bases, with 15 bases lying between them. There are 14 residues in the CDR3. From germline, CDR1 is MNHNY and CDR2 SVGAGI (reference sequence). The CDR3 bases are TGTGCCAGCTCACCAGTGCCCTCATACAATGAGCAGTTCTTC. It specifies CASSPVPSYNEQFF.

CDR3: CASSFAPSHLRGPYEQYF. The CDR3 DNA reads as TGTGCCAGCAGCTTTGCGCCGTCCCACCTGCGGGGCCCCTACGAGCAGTACTTC. The gene calls are TRBV11-2 and TRBJ2-7, with D maybe TRBD2 (6 bases). The germline V gene has CDR1 SGHAT and CDR2 FQNNGV. The CDR3 is 18 residues long. V dropped 3 bases and J dropped 2 bases, with 23 bases sitting between them.

This chain uses TRBV7-9 with TRBJ2-7; D is unclear. Trimming took 7 bases from V and 4 from J, leaving 8 bases between them. Germline V CDR1 and CDR2: SEHNR, FQNEAQ (reference sequence). The CDR3 has 11 amino acids. This CDR3 reads CASNPSYEQYF. The CDR3 DNA is TGTGCCAGCAACCCCTCTTACGAGCAGTACTTC.

The V call is TRBV11-2, the J call TRBJ2-5; D possibly corresponds to TRBD2 (6 bases). The V gene lost 0 bases and the J gene lost 4 bases, with 12 bases spanning the gap. This CDR3 is built from 15 residues. In germline, CDR1 is SGHAT, CDR2 FQNNGV. This CDR3 reads CASSLDPRRGETQYF. Written as DNA, the CDR3 is TGTGCCAGCAGCTTAGACCCACGGCGGGGAGAGACCCAGTACTTC. Together with reference TRBV11-2 and TRBJ2-5, the CDR3 gives the full variable domain: EAGVAQSPRYKIIEKRQSVAFWCNPISGHATLYWYQQILGQGPKLLIQFQNNGVVDDSQLPKDRFSAERLKGVDSTLKIQPAKLEDSAVYLCASSLDPRRGETQYFGPGTRLLVL.